This T cell receptor beta chain is drawn from a study of T cell responses to AZD1222 COVID-19 vaccine. At the level of the study: Pooled together were second doses at about 4 or about 12 weeks.

V trimming: 3 bases; J trimming: 1 base; junction bases outside the gene matches: 4. The length of the CDR3 is 15 residues. CDR1 and CDR2 (germline): SNHLY, FYNNEI. Worth noting for this clone: The antigen is not known.

Points from the study as a whole: Within unmutated variant regions lay the reported targets of nearly half of spike-specific TCRs. Spike-specific TCR repertoires showed rising breadth and depth after two AZD1222 doses. Donors were chiefly white British, with a greater number of females, and clonal diversity was perhaps underestimated.

Data came from immunoSEQ multiplex PCR; TCRdb stores just in-frame clones and leaves some out. The data hold more than 85,000 clones, with around 81% observed a single time. The chain has TRBV2 and TRBJ1-1; 8 bases are shared with TRBD1. The sequence came from an adult in good health. The sequencing here drew on peripheral blood, taken on day 0 of AZD1222 vaccination. CDR3 nucleotide sequence: TGTGCCAGCAGTGACTCAGGGGGCCCGAACACTGAAGCTTTCTTT. As protein: CASSDSGGPNTEAFF.